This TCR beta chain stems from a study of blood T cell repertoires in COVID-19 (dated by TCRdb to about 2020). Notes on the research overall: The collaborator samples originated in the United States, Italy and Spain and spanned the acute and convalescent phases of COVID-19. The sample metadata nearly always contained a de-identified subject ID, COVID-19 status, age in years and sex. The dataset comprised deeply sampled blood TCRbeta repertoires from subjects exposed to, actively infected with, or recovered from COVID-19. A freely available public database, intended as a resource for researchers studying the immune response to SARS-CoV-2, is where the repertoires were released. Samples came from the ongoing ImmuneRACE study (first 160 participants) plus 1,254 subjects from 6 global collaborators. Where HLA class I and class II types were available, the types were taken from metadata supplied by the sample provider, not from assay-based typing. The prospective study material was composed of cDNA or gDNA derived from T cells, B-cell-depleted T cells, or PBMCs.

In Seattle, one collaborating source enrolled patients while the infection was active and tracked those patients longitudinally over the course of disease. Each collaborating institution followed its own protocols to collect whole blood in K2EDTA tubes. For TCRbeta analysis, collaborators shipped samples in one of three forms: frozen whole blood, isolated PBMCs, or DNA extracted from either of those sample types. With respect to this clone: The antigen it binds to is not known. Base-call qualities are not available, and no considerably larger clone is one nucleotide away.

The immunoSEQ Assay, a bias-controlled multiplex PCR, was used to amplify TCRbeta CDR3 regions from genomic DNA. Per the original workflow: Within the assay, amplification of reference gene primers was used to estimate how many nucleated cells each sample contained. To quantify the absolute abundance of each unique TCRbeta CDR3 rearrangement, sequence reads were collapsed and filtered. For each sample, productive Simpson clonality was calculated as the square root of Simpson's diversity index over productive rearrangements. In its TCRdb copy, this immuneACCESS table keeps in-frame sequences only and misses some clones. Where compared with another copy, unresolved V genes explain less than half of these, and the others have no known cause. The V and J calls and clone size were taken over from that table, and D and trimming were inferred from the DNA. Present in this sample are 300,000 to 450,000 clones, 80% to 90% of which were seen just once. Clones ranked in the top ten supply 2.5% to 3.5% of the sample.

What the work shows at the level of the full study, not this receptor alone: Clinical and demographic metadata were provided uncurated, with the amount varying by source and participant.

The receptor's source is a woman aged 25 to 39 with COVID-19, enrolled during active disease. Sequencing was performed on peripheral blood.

The CDR3 corresponds to CASSVDRQGSGANVLTF. The nucleotide sequence reads TGTGCCAGCAGCGTAGACAGACAGGGATCAGGGGCCAACGTCCTGACTTTC. The chain is assembled from TRBV9 and TRBJ2-6; TRBD1 fits 7 bases in the junction. The junction shows trimming of 0 bases on V and 4 bases on J, and the gene matches do not reach 7 bases of it. Including the terminal cysteine and phenylalanine, the CDR3 comprises 17 residues. CDR3 DNA only is kept here, 51 bases in frame from base 1. Sequences SGDLS (CDR1) and YYNGEE (CDR2) are obtained from the germline V gene.